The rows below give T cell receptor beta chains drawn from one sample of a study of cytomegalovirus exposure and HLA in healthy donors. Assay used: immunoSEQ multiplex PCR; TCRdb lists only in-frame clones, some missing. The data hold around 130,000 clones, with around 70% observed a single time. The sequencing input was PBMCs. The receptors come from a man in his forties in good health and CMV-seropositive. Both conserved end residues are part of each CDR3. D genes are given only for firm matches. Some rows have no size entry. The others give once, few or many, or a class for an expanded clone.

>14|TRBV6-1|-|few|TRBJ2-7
CASSVREWSYEQYF
TGTGCCAGCAGTGTGAGGGAATGGAGCTACGAGCAGTACTTC
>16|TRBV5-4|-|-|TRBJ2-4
CASSLEISGTKNIQYF
TGTGCCAGCAGCTTGGAGATTAGCGGCACCAAAAACATTCAGTACTTC
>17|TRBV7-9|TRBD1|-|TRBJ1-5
CASSTSGQGALSQPQHF
TGTGCCAGCAGCACGTCGGGACAGGGGGCCCTGAGTCAGCCCCAGCATTTT
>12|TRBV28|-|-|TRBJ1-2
CATTRVGAGYTF
TGTGCCACCACGAGGGTGGGGGCTGGCTACACCTTC
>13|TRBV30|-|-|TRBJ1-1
CAWSVQGIAEAFF
TGTGCCTGGAGTGTTCAGGGGATCGCTGAAGCTTTCTTT
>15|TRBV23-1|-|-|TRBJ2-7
CASSQRRGPTYEQYF
TGCGCCAGCAGTCAACGGCGGGGGCCTACCTACGAGCAGTACTTC
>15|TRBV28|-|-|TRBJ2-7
CASSPLRASISEQYF
TGTGCCAGCAGTCCCCTCAGAGCTAGTATAAGCGAGCAGTACTTC
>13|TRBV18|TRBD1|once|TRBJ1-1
CASSRTGITEAFF
TGTGCCAGCTCACGGACAGGGATCACTGAAGCTTTCTTT
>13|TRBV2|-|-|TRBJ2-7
CASSEAASYEQYF
TGTGCCAGCAGTGAAGCGGCCTCCTACGAGCAGTACTTC
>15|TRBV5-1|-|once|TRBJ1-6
CASSLSGTSNSPLHF
TGCGCCAGCAGCTTAAGCGGGACGAGCAATTCACCCCTCCACTTT
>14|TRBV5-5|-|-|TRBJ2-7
CASRPSGQIYEQYF
TGTGCCAGCAGACCCTCAGGACAGATCTACGAGCAGTACTTC
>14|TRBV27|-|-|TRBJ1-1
CASSLGHSLETAFF
TGTGCCAGCAGTTTGGGACATTCCCTAGAAACGGCTTTCTTT
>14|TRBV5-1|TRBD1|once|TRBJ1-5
CASSWGQGAGPQHF
TGCGCCAGCAGCTGGGGACAGGGCGCCGGGCCCCAGCATTTT
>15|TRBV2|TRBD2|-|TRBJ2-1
CASNLSGGGYNEQFF
TGTGCCAGCAACCTTAGCGGGGGGGGTTACAATGAGCAGTTCTTC
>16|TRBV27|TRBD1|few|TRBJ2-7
CASSSRAGTGVREQYF
TGTGCCAGCAGTTCACGTGCGGGGACAGGGGTGAGGGAGCAGTACTTC
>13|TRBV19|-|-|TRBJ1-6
CASSGPRDTPLHF
TGTGCCAGTAGTGGACCCAGGGATACACCCCTCCACTTT
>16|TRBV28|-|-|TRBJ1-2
CASSPDSALEGRGYTF
TGTGCCAGCAGTCCAGATTCGGCCTTGGAGGGCCGTGGCTACACCTTC
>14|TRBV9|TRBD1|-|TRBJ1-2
CASSERTGRWGYTF
TGTGCCAGCAGCGAGAGGACAGGCCGGTGGGGCTACACCTTC
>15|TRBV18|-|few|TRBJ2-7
CASSPGQGNPYEQYF
TGTGCCAGCTCACCCGGCCAGGGGAATCCCTACGAGCAGTACTTC
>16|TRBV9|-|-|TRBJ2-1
CASSVLPWGSGDEQFF
TGTGCCAGCAGCGTACTACCTTGGGGTAGCGGCGATGAGCAGTTCTTC
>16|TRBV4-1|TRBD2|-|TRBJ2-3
CASSQGRGAFPDTQYF
TGCGCCAGCAGCCAAGGGCGGGGGGCCTTCCCAGATACGCAGTATTTT
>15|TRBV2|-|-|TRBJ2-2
CASKGGYEDTGELFF
TGTGCCAGCAAAGGAGGGTATGAGGACACCGGGGAGCTGTTTTTT
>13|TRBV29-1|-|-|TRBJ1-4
CSVGVAGGEKLFF
TGCAGCGTAGGCGTGGCCGGGGGTGAAAAACTGTTTTTT
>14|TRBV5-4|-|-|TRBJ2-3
CASSSAGVSDTQYF
TGTGCCAGCAGCAGCGCAGGGGTATCAGATACGCAGTATTTT
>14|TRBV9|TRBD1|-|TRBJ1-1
CASSNGQGHLEAFF
TGTGCCAGCAGCAACGGACAGGGGCACCTCGAAGCTTTCTTT
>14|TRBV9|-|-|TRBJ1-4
CASSVGGLSEKLFF
TGTGCCAGCAGCGTAGGGGGGCTTAGCGAAAAACTGTTTTTT
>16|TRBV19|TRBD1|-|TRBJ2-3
CASSISPTGSLDTQYF
TGTGCCAGTAGTATATCCCCGACAGGGTCACTAGATACGCAGTATTTT
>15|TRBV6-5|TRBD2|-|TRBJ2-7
CASIGVRGGDYEQYF
TGTGCCAGCATAGGCGTGCGGGGGGGGGATTACGAGCAGTACTTC
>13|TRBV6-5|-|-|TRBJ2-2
CASSLGPSGELFF
TGTGCCAGCAGCCTAGGCCCGTCCGGGGAGCTGTTTTTT
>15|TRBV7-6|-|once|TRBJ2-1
CASSPSEGMYNEQFF
TGTGCCAGCAGCCCCTCGGAGGGGATGTACAATGAGCAGTTCTTC
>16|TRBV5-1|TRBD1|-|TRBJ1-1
CASSLYAGGSGTEAFF
TGCGCCAGCAGCTTGTATGCAGGGGGCTCGGGGACTGAAGCTTTCTTT
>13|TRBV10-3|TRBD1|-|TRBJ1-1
CAISGTANTEAFF
TGTGCCATCAGCGGGACAGCCAACACTGAAGCTTTCTTT
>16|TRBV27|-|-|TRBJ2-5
CASSFRGIAEQETQYF
TGTGCCAGCAGTTTCCGAGGGATAGCGGAACAAGAGACCCAGTACTTC
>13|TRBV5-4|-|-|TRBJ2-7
CASSHQVDYEQYF
TGTGCCAGCAGCCACCAGGTGGATTATGAGCAGTACTTC
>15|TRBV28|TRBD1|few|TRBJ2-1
CASSLPGQVYNEQFF
TGTGCCAGCAGTTTGCCGGGACAGGTTTACAATGAGCAGTTCTTC
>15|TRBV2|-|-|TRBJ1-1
CASSGSPAQNTEAFF
TGTGCCAGCAGTGGGAGCCCCGCACAGAACACTGAAGCTTTCTTT
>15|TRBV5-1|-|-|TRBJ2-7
CASSRWSGQGYEQYF
TGCGCCAGCAGCCGATGGTCGGGGCAGGGGTACGAGCAGTACTTC
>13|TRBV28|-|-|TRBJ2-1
CASTSPHQKEQFF
TGTGCCAGCACTAGCCCGCACCAAAAAGAGCAGTTCTTC
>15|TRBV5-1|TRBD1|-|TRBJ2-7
CASSLSGQASYEQYF
TGCGCCAGCAGCTTGTCGGGACAGGCCTCCTACGAGCAGTACTTC
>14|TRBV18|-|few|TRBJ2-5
CASSPDRNAETQYF
TGTGCCAGCTCTCCAGACAGGAACGCAGAGACCCAGTACTTC
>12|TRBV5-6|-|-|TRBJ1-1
CASSAGLSEAFF
TGTGCCAGCAGCGCCGGTCTCTCTGAAGCTTTCTTT
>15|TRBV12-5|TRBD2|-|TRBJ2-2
CASGPLAGGLGELFF
TGTGCTAGTGGACCACTAGCGGGGGGGCTCGGGGAGCTGTTTTTT
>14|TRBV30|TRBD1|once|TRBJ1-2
CAWSMDRVLGGYTF
TGTGCCTGGAGTATGGACAGGGTTCTCGGCGGCTACACCTTC
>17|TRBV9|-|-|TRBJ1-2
CASSVGPQGLEPYGYTF
TGTGCCAGCAGCGTGGGCCCGCAGGGGCTAGAACCCTATGGCTACACCTTC
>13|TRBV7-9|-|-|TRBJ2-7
CASSVQGGYEQYF
TGTGCCAGCAGCGTACAGGGGGGGTACGAGCAGTACTTC
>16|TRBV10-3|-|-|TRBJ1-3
CAISASQGRLGNTIYF
TGTGCCATCAGTGCTTCTCAGGGGCGGCTTGGAAACACCATATATTTT
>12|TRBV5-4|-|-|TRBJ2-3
CASSLNTDTQYF
TGTGCCAGCAGCCTAAACACAGATACGCAGTATTTT
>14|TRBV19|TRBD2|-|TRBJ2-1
CASSYGLAPNEQFF
TGTGCCAGTAGTTACGGACTAGCGCCGAATGAGCAGTTCTTC
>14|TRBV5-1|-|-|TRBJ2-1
CASRLGQPYNEQFF
TGCGCCAGCCGCCTAGGACAGCCCTACAATGAGCAGTTCTTC
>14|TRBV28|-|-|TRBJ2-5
CASRLLAGRETQYF
TGTGCCAGCAGACTTCTCGCAGGGAGGGAGACCCAGTACTTC
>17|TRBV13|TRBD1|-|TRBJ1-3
CASSLNGPGTEGNTIYF
TGTGCCAGCAGCTTAAACGGACCCGGGACAGAGGGAAACACCATATATTTT
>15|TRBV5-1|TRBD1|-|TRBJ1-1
CVSRGDRGLNTEAFF
TGCGTCAGCAGAGGGGACAGGGGGCTGAACACTGAAGCTTTCTTT
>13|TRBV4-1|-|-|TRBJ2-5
CASSQAQQETQYF
TGCGCCAGCAGCCAAGCACAGCAAGAGACCCAGTACTTC
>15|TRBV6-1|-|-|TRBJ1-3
CASSEAEGSGNTIYF
TGTGCCAGCAGTGAAGCGGAGGGCTCTGGAAACACCATATATTTT
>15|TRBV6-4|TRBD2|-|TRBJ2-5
CASSISGSYGETQYF
TGTGCCAGCAGTATTAGCGGGAGTTACGGAGAGACCCAGTACTTC
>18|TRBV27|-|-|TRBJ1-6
CASSLWAPTGFHNSPLHF
TGTGCCAGCAGTTTATGGGCCCCAACAGGGTTCCATAATTCACCCCTCCACTTT
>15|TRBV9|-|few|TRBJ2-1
CASSVAPRSPNEQFF
TGTGCCAGCAGCGTAGCCCCCCGGAGCCCCAATGAGCAGTTCTTC
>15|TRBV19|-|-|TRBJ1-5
CASSIARRSNQPQHF
TGTGCCAGTAGTATAGCCCGGAGGAGCAATCAGCCCCAGCATTTT
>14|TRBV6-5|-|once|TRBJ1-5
CASSPRGEYQPQHF
TGTGCCAGCAGTCCCAGGGGTGAATATCAGCCCCAGCATTTT